The subject of this entry is one TCR beta chain. The assay was immunoSEQ multiplex PCR, and TCRdb's table has in-frame clones only and misses some. The table lists 140,000 or so clones, more than 85% of them singletons. The data are from a study of blood T cell repertoires in COVID-19. Study summary: Sources were T cells, B-cell-depleted T cells, or PBMCs; the material itself was cDNA or gDNA.

The receptor was derived from a human donor in a cohort sampled during active COVID-19. The source material was peripheral blood.

In DNA, the CDR3 is TGTGCCAGCAGATCCGGACTAGCGGGGCCCAATGAGCAGTTCTTC. It translates to CASRSGLAGPNEQFF. This rearrangement joins TRBV6-5 to TRBJ2-1; 12 bases are a match to TRBD2. The V gene's germline CDR1 is MNHEY and CDR2 SVGAGI. The CDR3 extends over 15 amino acids. V dropped 6 bases and J dropped 6; count of bases not matched to a gene: 6.